Listed here are 19 T cell receptor beta chains from one sample, sequenced in a study of blood T cell repertoires in COVID-19. The protocol was immunoSEQ multiplex PCR, while the TCRdb copy is restricted to in-frame clones and leaves out a portion. The table lists approximately 100,000 clones, approximately 89% of them singletons. Sequencing input: peripheral blood. All receptors come from a woman aged 25-40 years with acute or convalescent COVID-19.

The chain couples TRBV24-1 to TRBJ2-7; perhaps TRBD2 as D (7 bases). The CDR3 length is 14 residues. V was clipped by 9 bases and J by 5 bases, with 19 bases between them. Germline V gene data show CDR1 as KGHDR and CDR2 as SFDVKD. The CDR3 bases are TGTGCCACCTCCCCCGGGGGGCGAGGGGACGAGCAGTACTTC. It codes for CATSPGGRGDEQYF.

The CDR3 loop is CASSLGTGVSVTGYTF. CDR3 sequence (DNA): TGTGCCAGCAGTCTCGGGACAGGGGTCTCGGTTACCGGCTACACCTTC. The chain carries TRBV28 and TRBJ1-2; TRBD1 matches 10 bases. The CDR3 consists of 16 residues. The J segment lost 8 bases and the V segment lost 5 bases, leaving 14 bases of the junction unmatched. Germline V gene sequence: CDR1 MDHEN, CDR2 SYDVKM.

This clone was seen more than once but under ten times. The V call is TRBV9, the J call TRBJ2-3, with 13 bases aligning to TRBD2. The germline V gene has CDR1 SGDLS and CDR2 YYNGEE. The junction had 10 bases not matched to a gene; V was cut back by 3 bases and J by 3 bases. This CDR3 comprises 18 residues. CDR3 nucleotide sequence: TGTGCCAGCAGCGCCGGACGAGGACTAGCGGGGGCGACAGATACGCAGTATTTT. This sequence encodes CASSAGRGLAGATDTQYF.

CDR3 loop: CATSDLRGFQETQYF. CDR3 DNA: TGTGCCACCAGTGATTTAAGGGGCTTCCAAGAGACCCAGTACTTC. This chain connects TRBV24-1 to TRBJ2-5, with D perhaps TRBD1 (5 bases). Germline CDR1 reads KGHDR; CDR2 reads SFDVKD. This CDR3 is 15 amino acids long. V was clipped by 1 base and J by 1 base, with 9 bases between them.

This chain links TRBV10-3 with TRBJ2-7; 8 bases match TRBD1. Germline trimming cut 4 bases from V and 2 bases from J; bases unmatched to any gene: 4. Germline CDR1 is ENHRY and CDR2 is SYGVKD. CDR3 size: 14 residues. CDR3 sequence reads: CAISAGTGTYEQYF. CDR3 nucleotide sequence: TGTGCCATCAGTGCCGGGACAGGAACCTACGAGCAGTACTTC.

CDR3 in amino acids: CASSPRTSGNEQFF. Here the CDR3 DNA reads TGTGCCAGCAGTCCGAGGACTAGCGGGAATGAGCAGTTCTTC. The chain uses TRBV6-5 and TRBJ2-1, with TRBD2 matching 11 bases. Trimming at V came to 5 bases and at J to 7 bases, leaving 4 bases not matched to a gene. Germline V gives CDR1 MNHEY, CDR2 SVGAGI. There are 14 residues in the CDR3.

The chain couples TRBV7-8 to TRBJ2-2, with D perhaps TRBD1 (5 bases). Germline V gene data show CDR1 as SGHVS and CDR2 as FQNEAQ. The V end was cut by 4 bases, the J end by 7 bases, with 19 bases between. The CDR3 covers 16 residues. The CDR3 loop is CASSSLPLVTVGELFF. CDR3 DNA sequence: TGTGCCAGCAGCTCTCTTCCCCTCGTGACAGTCGGGGAGCTGTTTTTT.

The CDR3 is CASSVSGGAINEQFF. As DNA, the CDR3 is TGTGCCAGCAGCGTCAGCGGGGGGGCCATAAATGAGCAGTTCTTC. This chain connects TRBV9 to TRBJ2-1; 10 bases are shared with TRBD2. Germline CDR1 is SGDLS and CDR2 is YYNGEE. Trimming at V came to 2 bases and at J to 7 bases, leaving 6 bases not matched to a gene. The CDR3 has 15 amino acids.

The chain employs TRBV10-3 and TRBJ2-7, with 9 bases lining up with TRBD2. Germline V gives CDR1 ENHRY, CDR2 SYGVKD. The CDR3 has 14 residues. The J segment lost 2 bases and the V segment lost 3 bases, leaving 2 bases of the junction unmatched. The CDR3 nucleotides read TGTGCCATCAGTGATCTAGCGGGGACCTACGAGCAGTACTTC. Translation gives CAISDLAGTYEQYF.

The gene calls are TRBV11-3 and TRBJ2-2; no clear D. Trimming took off 5 bases at V and 6 bases at J, with 7 bases between the two ends. This CDR3 has 12 residues. The germline V gene encodes CDR1 SGHNT and CDR2 YENEEA. CDR3 amino acids: CASSPLPGELFF. CDR3 in DNA: TGTGCCAGCAGCCCCCTCCCCGGGGAGCTGTTTTTT.

The genes are TRBV9 and TRBJ2-1; possible D gene TRBD2, 6 bases. The CDR3 has 16 residues. Trimming removed 2 bases at V and 0 bases at J, with 12 bases between. CDR1 is SGDLS and CDR2 is YYNGEE in the germline V gene. In DNA form, the CDR3 reads TGTGCCAGCAGCGTGGGCGGGGAGCTCTCCTACAATGAGCAGTTCTTC. It translates to CASSVGGELSYNEQFF.

In DNA, the CDR3 is TGTGCCACCAGTGGCCGGGACAGGTCCTATGGCTACACCTTC. This sequence encodes CATSGRDRSYGYTF. The chain combines TRBV24-1 with TRBJ1-2; 8 positions agree with TRBD1. The CDR3 totals 14 residues. V lost 5 bases, J lost 4 bases, and 5 bases stayed unmatched. Germline CDR1 and CDR2: KGHDR and SFDVKD.

The chain is built from TRBV19 and TRBJ1-4, with D perhaps matching TRBD1 (6 bases). Germline V lookup: CDR1 LNHDA, CDR2 SQIVND (reference sequence). V lost 9 bases and J lost 4, with 18 bases in between. The CDR3 loop spans 15 amino acids. The CDR3 sequence: CASRGYFRGNEKLFF. CDR3 DNA sequence: TGTGCCAGCAGGGGATACTTTAGGGGTAATGAAAAACTGTTTTTT.

A note on this clone: Within the sample, other DNA sequences also encode this same CDR3. The chain links TRBV6-5 to TRBJ1-2; TRBD1 matches 7 bases. CDR3 length: 15 amino acids. Germline CDR1 reads MNHEY; CDR2 reads SVGAGI. V lost 2 bases to trimming and J lost 0 bases; unmatched junction nucleotides: 3. CDR3 DNA: TGTGCCAGCAGTTACGCCGGGACAGCTAACTATGGCTACACCTTC. Amino acids: CASSYAGTANYGYTF.

The chain recombines TRBV5-1 with TRBJ2-7, with a tentative D call TRBD2 (5 bases). The CDR3 consists of 13 residues. Trimming stripped 4 bases from V and 1 base from J, with 9 bases between. Germline V gene data show CDR1 as SGHRS and CDR2 as YFSETQ. The CDR3 reads CASSLGVSYEQYF. The CDR3 DNA reads TGCGCCAGCAGCCTCGGGGTTTCCTACGAGCAGTACTTC.

CDR3 protein: CASSRTLLAGGTDTQYF. The DNA of the CDR3 is TGCGCCAGCAGCCGGACTTTACTAGCGGGTGGCACAGATACGCAGTATTTT. The chain is built from TRBV4-1 and TRBJ2-3; 9 bases are a match to TRBD2. The CDR3 has 17 residues. Germline values: CDR1 MGHRA, CDR2 YSYEKL. The J segment lost 1 base and the V segment lost 4 bases, leaving 9 bases of the junction unmatched.

The V and J genes are TRBV15 and TRBJ2-6; D perhaps matches TRBD2 (5 bases). Per the germline V gene, CDR1 is LNHNV and CDR2 is YYDKDF (reference sequence). CDR3 length: 16 amino acids. V was pared by 4 bases and J by 1 base, with 11 bases between. CDR3 in DNA: TGTGCCACCAGCATTCACGGGGTGTCTGGGGCCAACGTCCTGACTTTC. Encoded protein: CATSIHGVSGANVLTF.

The chain has TRBV29-1 and TRBJ2-1; perhaps TRBD1 as D (6 bases). Germline assignment: CDR1 SQVTM and CDR2 ANQGSEA. The CDR3 sequence is 13 residues long. The ends were cut back, 4 bases at V and 4 bases at J, with 11 bases in the middle. CDR3 region: CSVGWTVYNEQFF. Here the CDR3 DNA reads TGCAGCGTTGGATGGACAGTTTACAATGAGCAGTTCTTC.

The chain is built from TRBV18 and TRBJ2-7; perhaps TRBD1 as D (5 bases). CDR1 is KGHSH and CDR2 is LQKENI in the germline V gene. Deletions cut 7 bases from V and 0 bases from J, with 13 bases between. The CDR3 contains 14 residues. The chain's CDR3 is CASLRSQASYEQYF. The CDR3 nucleotides read TGTGCCAGCTTACGTTCACAGGCCTCCTACGAGCAGTACTTC.